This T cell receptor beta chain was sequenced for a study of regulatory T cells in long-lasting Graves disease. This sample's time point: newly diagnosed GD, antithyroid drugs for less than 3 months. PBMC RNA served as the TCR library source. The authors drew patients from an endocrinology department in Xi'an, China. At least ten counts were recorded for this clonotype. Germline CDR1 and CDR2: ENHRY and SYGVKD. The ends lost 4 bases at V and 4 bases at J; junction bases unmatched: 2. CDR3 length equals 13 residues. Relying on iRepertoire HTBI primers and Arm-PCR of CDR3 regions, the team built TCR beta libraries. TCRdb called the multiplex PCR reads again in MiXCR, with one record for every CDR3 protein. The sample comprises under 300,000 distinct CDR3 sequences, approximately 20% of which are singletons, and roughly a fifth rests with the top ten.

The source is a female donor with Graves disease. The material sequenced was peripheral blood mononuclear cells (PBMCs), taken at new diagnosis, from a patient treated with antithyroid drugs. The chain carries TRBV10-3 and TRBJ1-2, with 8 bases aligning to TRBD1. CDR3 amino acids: CAISGDRGYGYTF. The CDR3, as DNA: TGTGCCATCAGTGGTGACAGGGGCTATGGCTACACCTTC.